This is a list of T cell receptor beta chains from one sample in a study of CD8+CD57+ T cells in acquired aplastic anemia. In TCRdb, the reads were re-called with MiXCR into one record per CDR3 protein. The sample gives approximately 80,000 distinct CDR3 sequences, 55% to 75% of which show up once; 70% to 90% is in the top ten. Sequencing used sorted CD4+, CD8+, or CD8+CD57+ T cells (not recorded which) from PBMCs. The receptor source for this set is a human donor with aplastic anemia. The CDR3 runs from the conserved cysteine through the conserved F or W. A D gene is named only where the DNA matches it firmly. Rows give clone size only sometimes, using once, few, many, or a class for an expanded clone.

>TRBJ2-1|.|TRBV20-1|.
CSASEGIDEQFF
TGCAGTGCTAGCGAAGGTATCGATGAGCAGTTCTTC
>TRBJ2-7|.|TRBV2|TRBD2
CASSVSGMTYEQYF
TGTGCCAGCAGTGTTAGCGGGATGACCTACGAGCAGTACTTC
>TRBJ2-7|.|TRBV6-1|.
CASSAEGPTYEQYF
TGTGCCAGCAGTGCAGAGGGACCTACCTACGAGCAGTACTTC
>TRBJ1-3|.|TRBV5-1|.
CASRGEGSGNTIYF
TGCGCCAGCAGAGGTGAGGGCTCTGGAAACACCATATATTTT
>TRBJ2-3|.|TRBV20-1|.
CSASMATDTQYF
TGCAGTGCTAGTATGGCTACAGATACGCAGTATTTT
>TRBJ1-2|.|TRBV15|.
CATSTGANYGYTF
TGTGCCACCAGCACCGGGGCCAACTATGGCTACACCTTC
>TRBJ2-2|few|TRBV24-1|.
CATSDPDYAGELFF
TGTGCCACCAGTGACCCCGACTACGCGGGGGAGCTGTTTTTT
>TRBJ1-6|.|TRBV20-1|TRBD1
CSAREGTVNSPLHF
TGCAGTGCTAGAGAAGGGACAGTTAATTCACCCCTCCACTTT
>TRBJ2-7|few|TRBV19|TRBD2
CASSSGGLSYEQYF
TGTGCCAGTAGTAGCGGGGGTCTCTCCTACGAGCAGTACTTC
>TRBJ2-7|many|TRBV20-1|.
CSARDAADYEQYF
TGCAGTGCTAGAGATGCGGCAGACTACGAGCAGTACTTC
>TRBJ1-1|once|TRBV20-1|.
CSAMAMNTEAFF
TGCAGTGCTATGGCAATGAACACTGAAGCTTTCTTT
>TRBJ1-5|few|TRBV7-6|.
CASSLARQQPQHF
TGTGCCAGCAGCTTAGCGCGTCAACAGCCCCAGCATTTT
>TRBJ2-7|.|TRBV10-3|TRBD1
CAITGTGYEQYF
TGTGCCATCACCGGGACAGGCTACGAGCAGTACTTC
>TRBJ2-2|.|TRBV24-1|TRBD1
CATSDRRQGNTGELFF
TGTGCCACCAGTGATCGACGACAGGGGAACACCGGGGAGCTGTTTTTT
>TRBJ2-7|.|TRBV12-3/TRBV12-4|.
CASSLERKQYF
TGTGCCAGCAGTTTAGAAAGGAAGCAGTACTTC
>TRBJ2-7|once|TRBV29-1|.
CSVAGSNIAYEQYF
TGCAGCGTTGCGGGCAGTAACATAGCGTACGAGCAGTACTTC
>TRBJ1-4|.|TRBV10-3|TRBD1
CAIRTGEHNEKLFF
TGTGCCATCCGGACAGGAGAGCACAATGAAAAACTGTTTTTT
>TRBJ2-3|.|TRBV14|TRBD2
CASSQKAGLVWYF
TGTGCCAGCAGCCAAAAAGCAGGACTAGTCTGGTATTTT
>TRBJ2-3|.|TRBV10-3|TRBD1
CAISESDRVKRDTQYF
TGTGCCATCAGTGAGTCAGACAGGGTAAAGCGAGATACGCAGTATTTT
>TRBJ2-7|.|TRBV7-8|TRBD1
CASSWGSGTGSNEQYF
TGTGCCAGCAGCTGGGGCTCCGGGACAGGGTCCAACGAGCAGTACTTC
>TRBJ2-7|.|TRBV10-3|.
CAISEGYEQYF
TGTGCCATCAGTGAAGGCTACGAGCAGTACTTC
>TRBJ2-7|.|TRBV10-3|TRBD2
CASRAGTSSLYEQYF
TGTGCCAGCAGAGCCGGGACTAGCAGCCTCTACGAGCAGTACTTC
>TRBJ2-3|.|TRBV29-1|TRBD2
CSVVGGGASSTDTQYF
TGCAGCGTTGTGGGCGGGGGGGCCTCCAGCACAGATACGCAGTATTTT
>TRBJ1-1|once|TRBV7-9|.
CASRPDRTNTEAFF
TGTGCCAGCCGGCCGGACAGAACTAACACTGAAGCTTTCTTT
>TRBJ2-7|.|TRBV29-1|TRBD2
CSVEVASGFAWEQYF
TGCAGCGTTGAAGTAGCTAGCGGGTTCGCGTGGGAGCAGTACTTC
>TRBJ1-1|.|TRBV15|.
CATSSTGPNTEAFF
TGTGCCACCAGCAGTACAGGTCCTAACACTGAAGCTTTCTTT
>TRBJ2-5|once|TRBV20-1|TRBD2
CSARRTSGGQTQYF
TGCAGTGCTAGGCGAACTAGCGGGGGGCAGACCCAGTACTTC
>TRBJ1-6|.|TRBV15|.
CATSRDPSGRSSPLHF
TGTGCCACCAGCAGAGATCCTTCAGGGAGAAGTTCACCCCTCCACTTT